The 5 T cell receptor beta chains listed next were all sequenced from one sample in a study of technical replicates of blood from a handful of donors. Some clones are missing from TCRdb's copy, which holds only in-frame ones; the method was immunoSEQ multiplex PCR. There are roughly 76,000 clones in the sample; 85% to 95% occur only once, and about 0.4% lies in the top ten. Material for sequencing was T cells isolated from PBMCs. The receptors originated from a human donor in good health.

The chain links TRBV2 to TRBJ1-2, with D unclear. Trimming removed 5 bases at V and 8 bases at J, with 18 bases between. CDR3 length equals 14 residues. The V gene's germline CDR1 is SNHLY and CDR2 FYNNEI. CDR3 sequence (DNA): TGTGCCAGCAGTCCCCAATCCTATGGGCCCGGCTACACCTTC. Residues: CASSPQSYGPGYTF. The full variable domain, in which reference TRBV2 and TRBJ1-2 provide the parts outside the CDR3, is EPEVTQTPSHQVTQMGQEVILRCVPISNHLYFYWYRQILGQKVEFLVSFYNNEISEKSEIFDDQFSVERPDGSNFTLKIRSTKLEDSAMYFCASSPQSYGPGYTFGSGTRLTVV.

V and J are TRBV11-3 and TRBJ1-5; the D is unclear. Per germline, CDR1 SGHNT and CDR2 YENEEA. This CDR3 contains 13 residues. Trimming cost V 0 bases and J 5 bases, with 5 bases left between them. CDR3 DNA: TGTGCCAGCAGCTTAGAAGCTCATCAGCCCCAGCATTTT. Protein sequence: CASSLEAHQPQHF. The whole variable domain, filled in from reference TRBV11-3 and TRBJ1-5, reads EAGVVQSPRYKIIEKKQPVAFWCNPISGHNTLYWYLQNLGQGPELLIRYENEEAVDDSQLPKDRFSAERLKGVDSTLKIQPAELGDSAVYLCASSLEAHQPQHFGDGTRLSIL.

This chain joins TRBV5-1 and TRBJ2-1, with 8 bases fitting TRBD2. CDR1 is SGHRS, CDR2 YFSETQ, per germline. The CDR3 totals 14 residues. After removal of 7 bases from V and 5 bases from J, the junction contained 8 bases not matched to a gene. The CDR3 region is CASGREGTHNEQFF. Written as DNA, the CDR3 is TGCGCCAGCGGTCGGGAGGGAACTCACAATGAGCAGTTCTTC.

The chain employs TRBV7-6 and TRBJ2-3; 8 bases line up with TRBD1. This CDR3 is 14 amino acids long. Germline V gene sequence: CDR1 SGHVS, CDR2 FNYEAQ. V dropped 5 bases and J dropped 4; count of bases not matched to a gene: 5. This CDR3 is CASSKDRGSDTQYF. The CDR3 region has the DNA TGTGCCAGCAGCAAAGACAGGGGTTCAGATACGCAGTATTTT.

This clone has a single count. The chain joins TRBV4-2 to TRBJ2-1; tentative D call: TRBD2 (5 bases). Deletions cut 0 bases from V and 12 bases from J, with 12 bases between. The CDR3 sequence is 13 residues long. The germline gives CDR1 LGHNA, CDR2 YNFKEQ. This CDR3 reads CASSQELTRLQFF. CDR3 DNA: TGTGCCAGCAGCCAAGAACTCACTAGGTTGCAGTTCTTC.